This TCR beta chain was identified in a study of post-analysis software for immune sequencing data. Background on the study: There were relapsing-remitting, secondary progressive and progressive-relapsing multiple sclerosis among the disease courses included.

As to this clonotype: Antigen specificity is unknown.

Prepared libraries of TCR beta cDNA carried unique molecular identifiers. It was from roughly 0.93 to 9.6 million T cells that some 460,000 cDNA molecules came. TCRdb reprocessed the PCR reads with MiXCR, giving one entry per CDR3 protein. The data show hundreds of thousands of distinct CDR3 sequences, with nearly 45% seen just once and 9% to 13% held by the top ten. Study-wide results and caveats: Patients had higher frequencies than controls of about 5 TRBV segments, including TRBV5-6, TRBV5-1 and TRBV20-1. The normalized Chao1 diversity of multiple sclerosis patients was significantly lower than that of controls.

V lost 4 bases to trimming and J lost 4 bases, with 11 bases between them. There are 13 residues in the CDR3. The germline V gene has CDR1 SGDLS and CDR2 YYNGEE. The sequenced sample consisted of blood. The TCR sequence derives from a girl aged 10 to 17 with multiple sclerosis. The chain combines TRBV9 with TRBJ1-1; TRBD1 might be the D (6 bases). CDR3 DNA: TGTGCCAGCAGCTTATCGACAGGCACTGAAGCTTTCTTT. Translating gives CASSLSTGTEAFF. The full variable domain, with the rest looked up from reference TRBV9 and TRBJ1-1, is DSGVTQTPKHLITATGQRVTLRCSPRSGDLSVYWYQQSLDQGLQFLIQYYNGEERAKGNILERFSAQQFPDLHSELNLSSLELGDSALYFCASSLSTGTEAFFGQGTRLTVV.